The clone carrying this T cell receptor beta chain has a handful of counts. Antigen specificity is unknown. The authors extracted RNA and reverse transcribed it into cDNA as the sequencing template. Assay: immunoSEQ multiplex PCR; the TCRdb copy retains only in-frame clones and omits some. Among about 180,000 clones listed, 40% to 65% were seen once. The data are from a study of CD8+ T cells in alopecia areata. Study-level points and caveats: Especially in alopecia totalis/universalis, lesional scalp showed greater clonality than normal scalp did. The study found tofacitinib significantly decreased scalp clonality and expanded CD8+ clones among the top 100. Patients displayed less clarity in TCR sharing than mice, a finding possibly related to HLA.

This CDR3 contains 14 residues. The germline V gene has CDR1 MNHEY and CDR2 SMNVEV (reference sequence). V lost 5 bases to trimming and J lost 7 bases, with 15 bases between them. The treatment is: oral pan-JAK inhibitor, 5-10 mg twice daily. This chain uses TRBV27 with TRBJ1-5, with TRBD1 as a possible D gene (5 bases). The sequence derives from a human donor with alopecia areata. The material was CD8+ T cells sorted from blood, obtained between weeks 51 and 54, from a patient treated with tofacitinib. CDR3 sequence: CASSPVGGGQPQHF. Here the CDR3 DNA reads TGTGCCAGCAGTCCCGTTGGGGGAGGACAGCCCCAGCATTTT.